There are a few counts of the clone carrying this T cell receptor (beta chain). Its cognate antigen is unknown. This sample is drawn from a study of T-cell memory formation after mild COVID-19. Study-wide context: Largely, TCR clusters stayed within a single donor.

This CDR3 has 15 residues. CDR1 and CDR2 (germline): WSHSY, SAAADI. J gave up 1 base and V 6 bases, and 3 bases lay outside the gene matches. Study-level points and caveats: Researchers found some responding clones in pre-infection memory, a sign that cross-reactive memory joined.

Each CDR3 protein gets one entry after TCRdb re-called the 5' RACE reads with MiXCR. The profile shows a few hundred thousand distinct CDR3 sequences, 19% of them singletons. The sample consisted of PBMCs or a T cell subset sorted from them (not recorded which). This rearrangement joins TRBV10-2 to TRBJ1-1; TRBD1 matches at 12 bases. The receptor's source is a man aged 18 to 35 who had mild COVID-19 (a few samples of this study predate the infection). Cell type and time point are not known. The CDR3: CASRGQGARNTEAFF. CDR3 DNA sequence: TGCGCCAGCAGGGGACAGGGGGCGCGGAACACTGAAGCTTTCTTT.